Below are 26 T cell receptor beta chains sequenced from a single sample in a study of shared clonotypes between healthy human individuals. TCRdb's table, derived via immunoSEQ multiplex PCR, lists solely in-frame clones and lacks some. The data contain about 1 million clones, about three quarters of them singletons. The sequenced sample was memory CD4+ T cells sorted from blood. The subset is: CD45RA-negative fraction. Receptors originate from a man younger than 35 in good health.

The rearrangement links TRBV29-1 to TRBJ2-5; no reliable D call. Matching the DNA end better, TRBJ2-7 makes the J call doubtful. CDR1 and CDR2 from the germline V gene are SQVTM and ANQGSEA. The CDR3 has 11 amino acids. The CDR3 DNA is TGCAGCGTTGGACATTCCTACGAGCAGTACTTC. Its protein product is CSVGHSYEQYF.

This clone appeared once. The chain is built from TRBV6-6 and TRBJ2-2; D might be TRBD2 (5 bases). CDR1 is MNHNY, CDR2 SVGAGI, per germline (reference sequence). This CDR3 is built from 12 residues. V was clipped by 7 bases and J by 7 bases, with 10 bases between them. The CDR3 DNA is TGTGCCAGCACGCGGGTTGACGGGGAGCTGTTTTTT. Encoded protein: CASTRVDGELFF.

The table lists this clone with a count of one. Here the CDR3 reads CASSRTGGAQFF. CDR3 nucleotides: TGTGCCAGCTCCCGAACAGGGGGCGCGCAGTTCTTC. The chain has TRBV28 and TRBJ2-1, with TRBD1 identical over 9 bases. The V and J ends lost 8 bases and 12 bases, in that order; junction bases with no gene match: 8. Germline V lookup: CDR1 MDHEN, CDR2 SYDVKM. This CDR3 has 12 amino acids.

The genes are TRBV25-1 and TRBJ2-1; D ambiguous. Germline-derived CDR1 and CDR2 are MGHDK and SYGVNS. This CDR3 region has 13 residues. The V end was cut by 6 bases, the J end by 5 bases, with 11 bases between. CDR3 protein: CASRGMGNNEQFF. The CDR3, as DNA: TGTGCCAGCAGAGGCATGGGGAACAATGAGCAGTTCTTC.

This chain links TRBV30 with TRBJ1-6; tentative D call: TRBD1 (6 bases). Germline V gene data show CDR1 as GTSNPN and CDR2 as SVGIG (reference sequence). The germline V and J ends were trimmed by 4 bases and 9 bases, with 16 bases remaining between them. The CDR3 covers 14 residues. The CDR3 DNA is TGTGCCTGGATTACAGGGTCTGGGGGTTCACCCCTCCACTTT. Translated: CAWITGSGGSPLHF.

The genes are TRBV27 and TRBJ2-6; D is perhaps TRBD1 or TRBD2 (5 bases each). V was cut by 3 bases and J by 0 bases, with 15 bases left in between. The length of the CDR3 is 18 residues. Looked up from germline, CDR1 is MNHEY and CDR2 is SMNVEV (reference sequence). The CDR3 DNA reads TGTGCCAGCAGTTTGAGGGGCAGGGCAAACTCTGGGGCCAACGTCCTGACTTTC. Its translation is CASSLRGRANSGANVLTF.

The chain recombines TRBV10-3 with TRBJ1-4; D not certain. The ends were cut back, 3 bases at V and 3 bases at J, with 11 bases in the middle. This CDR3 has 15 amino acids. The germline CDR1 and CDR2 sequences are ENHRY and SYGVKD. CDR3 loop: CAISEVDGSNEKLFF. The DNA of the CDR3 is TGTGCCATCAGTGAAGTGGACGGTTCTAATGAAAAACTGTTTTTT.

The chain carries TRBV6-1 and TRBJ1-3; TRBD1 might be the D (6 bases). Germline V gene sequence: CDR1 MNHNS, CDR2 SASEGT. V was clipped by 2 bases and J by 0 bases, with 14 bases between them. This CDR3 is 17 amino acids long. CDR3 bases: TGTGCCAGCAGTGAAACAGGGATCTTATTCTCTGGAAACACCATATATTTT. Protein: CASSETGILFSGNTIYF.

This chain connects TRBV5-1 to TRBJ2-7; D might be TRBD2 (7 bases). Germline CDR1 reads SGHRS; CDR2 reads YFSETQ. The length of the CDR3 is 14 residues. The V end was cut by 3 bases, the J end by 4 bases, with 14 bases between. CDR3 coding DNA: TGCGCCAGCAGCTCAATAGGGGGGGCGTACGAGCAGTACTTC. Translation gives CASSSIGGAYEQYF.

The V and J genes are TRBV7-3 and TRBJ2-1; D gene ambiguous. Between the trimmed V and J ends, which lost 1 base and 9 bases, there was a span of 13 bases. Germline CDR1 and CDR2: SGHTA and FQGTGA. CDR3 length: 14 amino acids. CDR3 bases: TGTGCCAGCAGCTTAAACTCCGGGCCTAGTGAGCAGTTCTTC. It codes for CASSLNSGPSEQFF.

This clone was seen ten or more times. The chain joins TRBV10-2 to TRBJ1-6; D is ambiguous. Germline lookup yields CDR1 WSHSY and CDR2 SAAADI. This CDR3 has 19 residues. Trimming removed 1 base from V and 8 bases from J, with 24 bases in between. This CDR3 is CASSEWYIVLGESDSPLHF. CDR3 in DNA: TGCGCCAGCAGTGAGTGGTACATAGTATTGGGTGAGTCCGATTCACCCCTCCACTTT.

This chain joins TRBV6-1 and TRBJ1-1, with D hard to call. V was cut by 2 bases and J by 5 bases, with 15 bases left in between. The CDR3 loop spans 15 amino acids. Looked up from germline, CDR1 is MNHNS and CDR2 is SASEGT. The CDR3 bases are TGTGCCAGCAGTGAATTAACTTTTCGAGGTACTGAAGCTTTCTTT. Translation: CASSELTFRGTEAFF.

This chain connects TRBV4-1 to TRBJ2-3; the D gene could be TRBD1 or TRBD2 (5 bases each). Germline assignment: CDR1 MGHRA and CDR2 YSYEKL. The CDR3 is 17 residues long. Trimming removed 1 base at V and 0 bases at J, with 14 bases between. The CDR3 DNA reads as TGCGCCAGCAGCCAAGGGTCGGGGCCCTCTAGCACAGATACGCAGTATTTT. This codes for CASSQGSGPSSTDTQYF.

The genes are TRBV28 and TRBJ1-4, with 9 bases that match TRBD1. The CDR3 is 13 residues long. The germline CDR1 and CDR2 sequences are MDHEN and SYDVKM. Trimming took 10 bases from V and 7 from J; bases not matched to a gene: 7. Written as DNA, the CDR3 is TGTGCCATCACAGGGGGCGCGGTTGAAAAACTGTTTTTT. This sequence encodes CAITGGAVEKLFF.

This chain links TRBV2 with TRBJ2-7; 7 bases line up with TRBD2. This CDR3 has 14 residues. The V segment lost 5 bases and the J segment 4 bases; nucleotides outside the gene matches: 8. CDR1 is SNHLY, CDR2 FYNNEI, per germline. For the CDR3, the DNA is TGTGCCAGCAGTCCGGGACTACCAACATACGAGCAGTACTTC. Protein: CASSPGLPTYEQYF.

In this sample, this clone turned up a few times. The chain joins TRBV4-1 to TRBJ1-2; D is ambiguous. This CDR3 is 16 amino acids long. Germline-derived CDR1 and CDR2 are MGHRA and YSYEKL. Trimming removed 0 bases from V and 3 bases from J, with 14 bases in between. The CDR3 sequence is CASSQDLNKGYYGYTF. In nucleotides, the CDR3 is TGCGCCAGCAGCCAAGATTTAAACAAGGGATACTATGGCTACACCTTC.

The chain has TRBV28 and TRBJ2-7; D possibly corresponds to TRBD1 (6 bases). Trimming removed 10 bases at V and 1 base at J, with 20 bases between. The V gene's germline CDR1 is MDHEN and CDR2 SYDVKM. The CDR3 has 15 amino acids. The CDR3 DNA is TGTGCCACCCAGGGGAGAGCCTTAGGATCCTACGAGCAGTACTTC. This translates into CATQGRALGSYEQYF.

This clone has at least ten counts. The J gene is TRBJ1-2, the V gene TRBV28; no clear D gene. CDR3 length: 12 residues. Germline values: CDR1 MDHEN, CDR2 SYDVKM. V lost 8 bases, J lost 6 bases, and 13 bases lay in between. The CDR3 loop reads CASYGVEDGYTF. In DNA, the CDR3 is TGTGCCAGCTACGGGGTAGAGGATGGCTACACCTTC.

V is TRBV12-2 and J is TRBJ2-1. TRBV12-2 is classified as a pseudogene. The CDR3 extends over 17 amino acids. In DNA form, the CDR3 reads TGTGCAAGTCGCTTAGGGGGCCTAGCAGCCGCCGACGATGAGCAGTTCTTC. The encoded protein is CASRLGGLAAADDEQFF.

This clone was detected once. V is TRBV6-1 and J is TRBJ2-7; 8 bases line up with TRBD2. V shed 4 bases and J 6 bases; nucleotides not matched to a gene: 11. This CDR3 region has 15 residues. CDR1 and CDR2 (germline): MNHNS, SASEGT. The CDR3, as DNA: TGTGCCAGCAGTGGAACCGGGACTAGTTCTGCCGAGCAGTACTTC. Translating gives CASSGTGTSSAEQYF.

This clone came up many times. The gene calls are TRBV7-2 and TRBJ1-1, with D uncertain. The V gene lost 1 base and the J gene lost 11 bases, with 14 bases spanning the gap. This CDR3 spans 13 amino acids. In germline, CDR1 is SGHTA, CDR2 FQGNSA. The CDR3 region has the DNA TGTGCCAGCAGCTTAGATTATGGGCGAGGGGCTTTCTTT. It yields the protein CASSLDYGRGAFF.

The chain recombines TRBV10-1 with TRBJ2-7, with D maybe TRBD2 (6 bases). V was clipped by 0 bases and J by 2 bases, with 8 bases between them. The CDR3 has 14 residues. Germline CDR1 is WNHNN and CDR2 is SYGVQD (reference sequence). This chain's CDR3 is CASSESGGTYEQYF. The DNA for the CDR3 is TGCGCCAGCAGTGAGTCGGGAGGAACCTACGAGCAGTACTTC.

This clone was found once. V gene TRBV2 combines with J gene TRBJ1-6; D uncertain. With 4 bases removed from V and 10 bases from J, the gap between germline ends came to 14 bases. This CDR3 spans 14 amino acids. The germline gives CDR1 SNHLY, CDR2 FYNNEI. The DNA for the CDR3 is TGTGCCAGCAGTGGGGTGGATCAGCGATCACCCCTCCACTTT. Its translation is CASSGVDQRSPLHF.

Note on this clone: The same CDR3 also results from other DNA sequences found in this sample. The CDR3 nucleotides read TGTGCCAGCAGCTTAGTATCAACAGATACGCAGTATTTT. Translated: CASSLVSTDTQYF. This chain links TRBV11-3 with TRBJ2-3; unclear D gene. V lost 1 base, J lost 3 bases, and 5 bases lay in between. Germline V gene data show CDR1 as SGHNT and CDR2 as YENEEA. The CDR3 is 13 residues long.

The V and J genes are TRBV9 and TRBJ2-5; TRBD2 aligns across 11 bases. The CDR3 is made up of 16 amino acids. The germline V gene has CDR1 SGDLS and CDR2 YYNGEE. V was pared by 4 bases and J by 1 base, with 6 bases of the junction left unmatched. CDR3 DNA sequence: TGTGCCAGCAGCCCCGGGACTAGCGGTTCCCAAGAGACCCAGTACTTC. Translating it yields CASSPGTSGSQETQYF.

This clone was observed a few times. This specimen includes other DNA sequences encoding the same CDR3. The chain links TRBV28 to TRBJ1-1; D remains unclear. The V end lost 6 bases, the J end lost 2 bases, and 10 bases lay between the germline ends. The CDR3 contains 13 residues. The germline V gene encodes CDR1 MDHEN and CDR2 SYDVKM. CDR3 protein: CASRGTSNTEAFF. The CDR3 DNA sequence: TGTGCCAGCAGGGGAACCAGCAACACTGAAGCTTTCTTT. The full variable domain, completed using reference TRBV28 and TRBJ1-1, is DVKVTQSSRYLVKRTGEKVFLECVQDMDHENMFWYRQDPGLGLRLIYFSYDVKMKEKGDIPEGYSVSREKKERFSLILESASTNQTSMYLCASRGTSNTEAFFGQGTRLTVV.